Listed below are T cell receptor beta chains from one sample, sequenced in a study of blood T cells in healthy people across ages. MiXCR was run by TCRdb on the 5' RACE reads, yielding one entry per CDR3 protein. The sample records around 2 million distinct CDR3 sequences, 30% to 40% being singletons. Material for sequencing was blood. Source of these receptors: a human donor in good health. Each CDR3 is given without its conserved first and last residue.

V | CDR3
TRBV29-1 | SVSEGSGEWQF
TRBV7-8 | ASSLVGDRDYGYT
TRBV9 | ASSPHWDSQNTPSYEQY
TRBV7-3 | ASSLGAGGHNEQF
TRBV20-1 | SARPVNKDQETQY
TRBV10-3 | AISETFTGQGIDEQF
TRBV20-1 | SARAPGLGETQY
TRBV5-1 | ASSPNAGGETQY
TRBV4-2 | ASSQGQVDEQF
TRBV6-1 | ASLLQLWANVLT
TRBV12-3/TRBV12-4 | ASNAQERGTEAF
TRBV11-2 | ASSLKTGTSGGNEQF
TRBV28 | ASSFRWRGPGELF
TRBV20-1 | SARVDLYGYT
TRBV5-1 | ASSLAGTADTEAF
TRBV2 | ASRMSNYGYT